The 20 T cell receptor beta chains below come from one sample, sequenced in a study of cytomegalovirus exposure and HLA in healthy donors. Only in-frame clones appear in the TCRdb table, and some are missing; sequencing was by immunoSEQ multiplex PCR. The table includes a few hundred thousand clones, 70% to 90% detected once. Sample: PBMCs. All receptors derive from a man younger than 40 in good health and CMV-seronegative.

The V call is TRBV27, the J call TRBJ2-1; 9 nucleotides align to TRBD2. V dropped 3 bases and J dropped 9; count of bases not matched to a gene: 9. The germline gives CDR1 MNHEY, CDR2 SMNVEV (reference sequence). The CDR3 covers 15 residues. Written as DNA, the CDR3 is TGTGCCAGCAGTTTCTGGCTAGCGGGACGGGGTGAGCAGTTCTTC. This codes for CASSFWLAGRGEQFF.

The chain couples TRBV7-9 to TRBJ2-1, with D unclear. Trimming removed 4 bases at V and 7 bases at J, with 20 bases between. The CDR3 loop spans 16 amino acids. Looked up from germline, CDR1 is SEHNR and CDR2 is FQNEAQ (reference sequence). As DNA, the CDR3 is TGTGCCAGCAGCTCAGTAATTCTCAGTGTGAGGAATGAGCAGTTCTTC. This gives the protein CASSSVILSVRNEQFF.

V gene TRBV4-1 combines with J gene TRBJ2-3, with D maybe TRBD1 (6 bases). This CDR3 is built from 13 residues. Per germline, CDR1 MGHRA and CDR2 YSYEKL. V lost 6 bases and J lost 3, with 10 bases in between. Here the CDR3 DNA reads TGCGCCAGCAGACTACAGGGTACAGATACGCAGTATTTT. The encoded protein is CASRLQGTDTQYF.

The genes are TRBV30 and TRBJ1-1; D is perhaps TRBD1 (5 bases). Trimming left V 0 bases short and J 7 bases short, with 15 bases between. Germline V gene lookup returns CDR1 GTSNPN and CDR2 SVGIG (reference sequence). The CDR3 contains 14 residues. The CDR3 is CAWSVLGGVGEAFF. For the CDR3, the DNA is TGTGCCTGGAGTGTACTGGGGGGAGTCGGTGAAGCTTTCTTT.

The chain links TRBV6-4 to TRBJ2-5, with 9 bases aligning to TRBD1. Germline CDR1 MRHNA, CDR2 SNTAGT. The CDR3 runs 17 residues. J lost 0 bases, V lost 0 bases, and 5 bases had no gene match. CDR3 in amino acids: CASSDSSDRGDQETQYF. CDR3 nucleotide sequence: TGTGCCAGCAGTGACTCATCGGACAGGGGAGACCAAGAGACCCAGTACTTC.

The chain has TRBV29-1 and TRBJ2-1; 11 nucleotides line up with TRBD1. V dropped 0 bases and J dropped 4; count of bases not matched to a gene: 5. Per the germline V gene, CDR1 is SQVTM and CDR2 is ANQGSEA. The CDR3 is 16 amino acids. This chain's CDR3 is CSVEDWTGGPYNEQFF. As DNA, the CDR3 is TGCAGCGTTGAAGATTGGACAGGGGGCCCATACAATGAGCAGTTCTTC.

The chain recombines TRBV29-1 with TRBJ1-4, with 7 bases identical to TRBD1. The CDR3 has 13 amino acids. The J segment lost 5 bases and the V segment lost 7 bases, leaving 7 bases of the junction unmatched. Germline V CDR1 and CDR2: SQVTM, ANQGSEA. This CDR3 reads CSARDSTNEKLFF. CDR3 in DNA: TGCAGCGCCCGGGACAGTACGAATGAAAAACTGTTTTTT.

This chain joins TRBV27 and TRBJ2-3, with D possibly matching TRBD1 (5 bases). V was cut by 6 bases and J by 2 bases, with 12 bases left in between. The CDR3 contains 14 residues. Germline CDR1 and CDR2: MNHEY and SMNVEV (reference sequence). The CDR3 protein is CASSSVRATDTQYF. In nucleotides, the CDR3 is TGTGCCAGCAGCTCAGTCAGGGCCACAGATACGCAGTATTTT.

The chain joins TRBV7-9 to TRBJ2-1; 9 bases line up with TRBD2. The germline V gene has CDR1 SEHNR and CDR2 FQNEAQ (reference sequence). The CDR3 is 13 amino acids. Trimming at V came to 4 bases and at J to 10 bases, leaving 5 bases not matched to a gene. The CDR3 protein is CASSWNSGGEQFF. The DNA for the CDR3 is TGTGCCAGCAGCTGGAATAGCGGGGGCGAGCAGTTCTTC.

V is TRBV11-2 and J is TRBJ2-3, with a weak D call TRBD2 (6 bases). Germline loops: CDR1 SGHAT, CDR2 FQNNGV. Between the trimmed V and J ends, which lost 5 bases and 2 bases, there was a span of 14 bases. The CDR3 covers 15 residues. CDR3 DNA: TGTGCCAGCAGCCGAACGGGACTTCCCACAGATACGCAGTATTTT. This codes for CASSRTGLPTDTQYF.

V usage is TRBV25-1 and J usage is TRBJ2-3, with a weak D call TRBD2 (6 bases). Trimming removed 1 base at V and 4 bases at J, with 6 bases between. This CDR3 region has 13 residues. Per germline, CDR1 MGHDK and CDR2 SYGVNS. Written as DNA, the CDR3 is TGTGCCAGCAGTGAATGGGGGGCAGATACGCAGTATTTT. Translating gives CASSEWGADTQYF. Complete variable domain (other parts from reference TRBV25-1 and TRBJ2-3): EADIYQTPRYLVIGTGKKITLECSQTMGHDKMYWYQQDPGMELHLIHYSYGVNSTEKGDLSSESTVSRIRTEHFPLTLESARPSHTSQYLCASSEWGADTQYFGPGTRLTVL.

This rearrangement joins TRBV6-6 to TRBJ2-5, with D perhaps TRBD2 (6 bases). Deletions cut 6 bases from V and 7 bases from J, with 18 bases between. CDR3 length: 14 residues. Per germline, CDR1 MNHNY and CDR2 SVGAGI (reference sequence). Written as DNA, the CDR3 is TGTGCCAGCAGAACGCGAAACGAGGAGGGGACCCAGTACTTC. Amino acid sequence: CASRTRNEEGTQYF.

The chain joins TRBV5-1 to TRBJ1-3; no firm D call. The V and J ends lost 4 bases and 9 bases respectively, with 17 bases between them. The CDR3 has 14 amino acids. Germline values: CDR1 SGHRS, CDR2 YFSETQ. CDR3 sequence: CASSPDSIGGTIYF. CDR3 nucleotides: TGCGCCAGCAGCCCGGACTCAATCGGAGGCACCATATATTTT.

This clone was observed a handful of times. This chain links TRBV6-5 with TRBJ2-7; 7 nucleotides align to TRBD2. This CDR3 contains 14 residues. The trim removed 5 bases at V and 0 bases at J, leaving 4 bases unmatched. CDR1 and CDR2 (germline): MNHEY, SVGAGI. The CDR3 coding sequence is TGTGCCAGCAGTAGGACTAGATCCTCCTACGAGCAGTACTTC. The encoded protein is CASSRTRSSYEQYF.

The chain couples TRBV18 to TRBJ2-6; the D gene is possibly TRBD2 (5 bases). The germline V and J ends were trimmed by 2 bases and 4 bases, with 9 bases remaining between them. The CDR3 covers 15 residues. Per germline, CDR1 KGHSH and CDR2 LQKENI. CDR3 loop: CASSPRTSGANVLTF. The CDR3, as DNA: TGTGCCAGCTCACCAAGGACTTCCGGGGCCAACGTCCTGACTTTC.

The gene calls are TRBV6-1 and TRBJ1-1, with unresolved D. Germline values: CDR1 MNHNS, CDR2 SASEGT. Trimming shortened V by 2 bases and J by 1 base, and 11 bases separated the two germline ends. CDR3 length equals 15 residues. This CDR3 reads CASSESGRQNTEAFF. Here the CDR3 DNA reads TGTGCCAGCAGTGAATCTGGCAGACAGAACACTGAAGCTTTCTTT.

This chain links TRBV9 with TRBJ2-2, with 9 bases identical to TRBD1. After removal of 3 bases from V and 3 bases from J, the junction contained 6 bases not matched to a gene. From germline, CDR1 is SGDLS and CDR2 YYNGEE. CDR3 size: 16 residues. CDR3 sequence reads: CASSGRDRVDTGELFF. The CDR3 nucleotides read TGTGCCAGCAGCGGGAGGGACAGGGTTGACACCGGGGAGCTGTTTTTT.

The CDR3 bases are TGTGCCAGCAGCGTAGGGCTTCAGGGGGACTACAATGAGCAGTTCTTC. Amino acid sequence: CASSVGLQGDYNEQFF. The chain employs TRBV9 and TRBJ2-1; 7 bases map to TRBD1. The CDR3 contains 16 residues. Germline assignment: CDR1 SGDLS and CDR2 YYNGEE. V lost 0 bases and J lost 3; bases outside the gene matches: 6.

This CDR3 is CASSITRTGGRLNTGELFF. CDR3 DNA: TGTGCCAGTAGTATTACTCGGACAGGGGGCCGTCTCAACACCGGGGAGCTGTTTTTT. The chain carries TRBV19 and TRBJ2-2; 11 bases fit TRBD1. There are 19 residues in the CDR3. The V gene's germline CDR1 is LNHDA and CDR2 SQIVND (reference sequence). V lost 3 bases to trimming and J lost 2 bases; unmatched junction nucleotides: 11.

This chain connects TRBV4-2 to TRBJ1-5; the match to TRBD1 covers 7 bases. Germline assignment: CDR1 LGHNA and CDR2 YNFKEQ. With V trimmed by 3 bases and J by 1 base, 0 bases remained unmatched. The CDR3 extends over 14 amino acids. DNA for the CDR3: TGTGCCAGCAGCCAGGACAGGAGCAATCAGCCCCAGCATTTT. Protein: CASSQDRSNQPQHF.